This T cell receptor beta chain comes out of a study of identical twins listed by TCRdb under 2016. About the investigation overall: To test whether fetal clonotypes persist, the study used deep sequencing on TCR alpha and beta repertoires from monozygotic twins, unrelated adults of various ages, and cord blood. To rule out contamination, replicate twin experiments were performed at different times with different library preparation protocols.

The library was generated by 5' RACE. The instrument was an Illumina HiSeq 2000. Template switching added a universal primer binding site, and the final cDNA carried a unique molecular identifier that allowed TCR cDNA molecules to be counted accurately. First-strand cDNA for TCR alpha and beta chains was synthesized from specific primers in the conserved constant-segment region. Each cDNA library was double barcoded, with a SMART-Mk sample barcode plus Illumina barcodes, to control for contamination. TruSeq adapter sequences along with Illumina sample barcodes were introduced in two successive PCR steps. The TCR alpha and beta cDNA libraries were sequenced on the Illumina HiSeq platform using custom primers. The paper's processing steps were these. Unique molecular identifiers were extracted from raw reads with MiGEC, and CDR3 positions were determined with MiXCR. Recombination models were inferred per individual with the repgenHMM and IGoR tools using an EM algorithm. The tcR package in R was used for shared clonotype analysis, with sharing normalized by the product of cloneset sizes. To study raw recombination free of thymic and clonal selection effects, out-of-frame nonproductive sequences were analyzed. TCRdb itself trimmed the public reads at Q25 with fastp, ran MiXCR and retained productive beta chains. Entries are consolidated by CDR3 protein sequence, retaining the most common genes and DNA. TCRdb assigned the V and J calls; the authors' analysis was not used. For this sample there are roughly 750,000 distinct CDR3 sequences; 21% appear just once. Of the sample, roughly 4% falls within the top ten clones.

Only healthy Caucasian donors were included. The twin cohort comprised three pairs of female monozygotic twins, all aged about 18 to 30 years. RNA for TCR libraries was isolated from peripheral blood mononuclear cells. The CDR3 starts with the cysteine, ends with the phenylalanine, and has 13 residues. Only the CDR3 DNA is retained, 39 bases long and in frame from the first base. CDR1 and CDR2 are read off the germline V gene (reference sequence) as DFQATT and SNEGSKA. A distance of 8 bases separates the germline ends of V and J, which lose 3 bases and 0 bases respectively. The table lists this clonotype with many counts. Its antigen is not yet known. No per-base quality is available; no much larger clone lies one base away. Paper-wide results and their limitations: Compared with coincidental sharing between unrelated individuals, out-of-frame TCR alpha sequences shared between twins showed an excess of sequences with low generation probability. Zero-insertion analyses could be partly confounded by invariant T cells such as MAIT and iNKT, although diverse VJ usage argued against such confounding for most clonotypes. Out-of-frame TCR alpha sharing in monozygotic twins was systematically underestimated by recombination models, whereas sharing between unrelated individuals was in agreement with the recombination models. Excess twin sharing in beta out-of-frame sequences was weaker because fewer shared sequences lowered the signal-to-noise ratio. Because the same donors could not be followed over many years, conclusions were based on cross-sectional statistical analysis. Abundant cord blood beta clonotypes carried fewer insertions; young adult naive repertoires showed a weaker similar trend, while memory repertoires showed none.

The same sample was also studied in work on T cells expressing NK-cell markers. According to the second study: TCR beta-chain repertoires were profiled in sorted CD3+CD56+NKG2C+, CD3+CD56+NKG2C- and CD3+CD56-NKG2C+ T-cell subsets from eight donors. Seven of the eight sequenced donors were HCMV-seropositive and one was HCMV-seronegative. In several experiments an anti-gammadeltaTCR antibody was added to restrict sorting to alphabetaTCR-expressing T cells. In several donors, the dominant CD3+CD56+NKG2C+ clonotypes were found to rank among the top 10 CD8+ clonotypes and to make up 1.0-7.0% of CD8+ T cells. Those dominant clonotypes were again the most abundant among CD3+CD56-NKG2C+ cells in a few donors, at about 25-60.1%. Whether the expanded NKG2C-expressing T cell clones were specific for HCMV antigens remained unclear. The eight sequenced donors were randomly selected healthy volunteers, three men and five women. HCMV serostatus was determined by detecting HCMV-specific IgG in serum with a commercial ELISA kit. For about 6 donors, bulk peripheral blood T-cell repertoires were additionally sequenced from unsorted PBMC. MIGEC was used to demultiplex reads and group the reads by UMI, and MiTCR was used to assemble and quantify clonotypes. To remove erroneous sequences, TCR cDNA sequences were retained only when supported by two or more reads. The tcR package was used for downstream repertoire analysis, and clonotypes were matched across fractions by CDR3 nucleotide sequence plus V segment. VDJmatch was used to annotate antigen specificity against VDJdb, with one amino acid substitution in CDR3 allowed.

What was sequenced was PBMCs. The sequence is built from TRBV20-1 and TRBJ1-2; a tentative D call is TRBD1 (6 bases match). This sequence originates from a woman aged 18 to 35 in good health. Read as DNA, the sequence is TGCAGTGCTAGCGGGACAACTAACTATGGCTACACCTTC. This yields the protein CSASGTTNYGYTF.